A single sample is the source of the 18 T cell receptor beta chains below, sequenced in a study of blood T cell repertoires in COVID-19. Data came from immunoSEQ multiplex PCR; TCRdb stores just in-frame clones and leaves some out. The repertoire has about 380,000 clones, roughly 90% of them found once; the top ten carry 1% to 1.5%. Sequencing was carried out using peripheral blood. All receptors derive from a man aged 35 to 55 with acute or convalescent COVID-19.

V usage is TRBV12-3 or TRBV12-4 and J usage is TRBJ2-2; D might be TRBD1 (6 bases). This CDR3 has 13 amino acids. Trimming left V 3 bases short and J 6 bases short, with 8 bases between. CDR3 in DNA: TGTGCCAGCAGTTTGTCAGGGGCCGGGGAGCTGTTTTTT. It is translated as CASSLSGAGELFF.

The chain is built from TRBV7-6 and TRBJ2-2, with D perhaps matching TRBD1 (6 bases). Trimming took off 5 bases at V and 4 bases at J, with 14 bases between the two ends. CDR1 is SGHVS, CDR2 FNYEAQ, per germline. The CDR3 sequence is 15 residues long. CDR3 DNA sequence: TGTGCCAGCAGCCCACCGGGACAAATCACCGGGGAGCTGTTTTTT. As protein: CASSPPGQITGELFF.

The chain is built from TRBV13 and TRBJ2-1; D remains unclear. Germline lookup yields CDR1 PRHDT and CDR2 FYEKMQ (reference sequence). V was cut by 5 bases and J by 0 bases, with 11 bases left in between. This CDR3 is built from 15 residues. The CDR3 reads CASSLPPSSYNEQFF. The CDR3, as DNA: TGTGCCAGCAGCCTACCCCCGAGCTCCTACAATGAGCAGTTCTTC.

The chain recombines TRBV9 with TRBJ1-4, with D hard to call. Germline lookup yields CDR1 SGDLS and CDR2 YYNGEE. The CDR3 is made up of 13 amino acids. The V gene lost 3 bases and the J gene lost 6 bases, with 9 bases spanning the gap. This CDR3 is CASSGLADEKLFF. Written as DNA, the CDR3 is TGTGCCAGCAGCGGGCTAGCGGATGAAAAACTGTTTTTT. The full variable domain, its missing parts supplied by reference TRBV9 and TRBJ1-4, is DSGVTQTPKHLITATGQRVTLRCSPRSGDLSVYWYQQSLDQGLQFLIQYYNGEERAKGNILERFSAQQFPDLHSELNLSSLELGDSALYFCASSGLADEKLFFGSGTQLSVL.

CDR3 loop: CASSPRPGQGTGELFF. The CDR3, as DNA: TGTGCCAGCAGCCCCCGCCCGGGACAAGGCACCGGGGAGCTGTTTTTT. V usage is TRBV7-3 and J usage is TRBJ2-2; TRBD1 is a possible D gene (6 bases). CDR1 and CDR2 (germline): SGHTA, FQGTGA. Deletions cut 5 bases from V and 4 bases from J, with 17 bases between. The CDR3 covers 16 residues.

The chain joins TRBV7-9 to TRBJ2-2, with D possibly TRBD2 on 6 matching bases. Trimming removed 1 base at V and 3 bases at J, with 15 bases between. This CDR3 comprises 17 residues. Germline CDR1 reads SEHNR; CDR2 reads FQNEAQ (reference sequence). The CDR3 here is CASSLGFVGGYTGELFF. As DNA, the CDR3 is TGTGCCAGCAGCTTAGGGTTTGTCGGGGGTTACACCGGGGAGCTGTTTTTT.

This chain connects TRBV5-1 to TRBJ1-2; D is ambiguous. The CDR3 extends over 14 amino acids. The V end was cut by 4 bases, the J end by 0 bases, with 10 bases between. The germline CDR1 and CDR2 sequences are SGHRS and YFSETQ. The CDR3 DNA reads as TGCGCCAGCAGCCCTCTCGGGACTAACTATGGCTACACCTTC. Protein sequence: CASSPLGTNYGYTF. Supplemented by reference TRBV5-1 and TRBJ1-2, the full variable domain reads KAGVTQTPRYLIKTRGQQVTLSCSPISGHRSVSWYQQTPGQGLQFLFEYFSETQRNKGNFPGRFSGRQFSNSRSEMNVSTLELGDSALYLCASSPLGTNYGYTFGSGTRLTVV.

This chain uses TRBV2 with TRBJ1-2; 7 bases align to TRBD1. Trimming cost V 4 bases and J 0 bases; bases outside gene matches: 2. The CDR3 covers 14 residues. The V gene's germline CDR1 is SNHLY and CDR2 FYNNEI. The DNA of the CDR3 is TGTGCCAGCAGTGGGGACAGCGCTAACTATGGCTACACCTTC. Protein: CASSGDSANYGYTF.

The chain recombines TRBV19 with TRBJ2-1; D is perhaps TRBD1 (6 bases). This CDR3 is 15 amino acids long. The germline V and J ends were trimmed by 2 bases and 4 bases, with 12 bases remaining between them. Germline CDR1 is LNHDA and CDR2 is SQIVND (reference sequence). CDR3 DNA sequence: TGTGCCAGTAGTATATCAGGGGCTGAATACAATGAGCAGTTCTTC. This translates into CASSISGAEYNEQFF.

The rearrangement uses TRBV5-5 and TRBJ1-1, with D tentatively TRBD1 (6 bases). The germline V and J ends were trimmed by 4 bases and 2 bases, with 12 bases remaining between them. Germline CDR1 SGHKS, CDR2 YYEKEE (reference sequence). The CDR3 loop spans 14 amino acids. The DNA for the CDR3 is TGTGCCAGCAGCACTTACAGGGACAACACTGAAGCTTTCTTT. This translates into CASSTYRDNTEAFF.

This clone was picked up many times. This chain links TRBV5-8 with TRBJ2-1; 8 bases match TRBD1. CDR3 length equals 15 residues. V lost 1 base and J lost 8; bases outside the gene matches: 8. The germline V gene encodes CDR1 SGHTS and CDR2 YDEGEE. Here the CDR3 DNA reads TGTGCCAGCAGCTTGCGGACAGGGTTTCGCGATGAGCAGTTCTTC. Residues: CASSLRTGFRDEQFF.

The rearrangement uses TRBV28 and TRBJ1-1; possible D gene TRBD1, 5 bases. Germline CDR1 reads MDHEN; CDR2 reads SYDVKM. The V end lost 9 bases, the J end lost 8 bases, and 13 bases lay between the germline ends. The CDR3 has 11 amino acids. This CDR3 reads CASWAGYEAFF. CDR3 in DNA: TGTGCCAGTTGGGCAGGGTACGAAGCTTTCTTT. The entire variable domain, with the rest obtained from reference TRBV28 and TRBJ1-1, is as follows: DVKVTQSSRYLVKRTGEKVFLECVQDMDHENMFWYRQDPGLGLRLIYFSYDVKMKEKGDIPEGYSVSREKKERFSLILESASTNQTSMYLCASWAGYEAFFGQGTRLTVV.

This clone has just one count. This chain's CDR3 is CASSHQLQGASYGYTF. As DNA, the CDR3 is TGCGCCAGCAGCCATCAGCTACAGGGGGCAAGTTATGGCTACACCTTC. The V call is TRBV5-1, the J call TRBJ1-2; the match to TRBD1 covers 9 bases. V lost 4 bases and J lost 5; bases outside the gene matches: 12. Looked up from germline, CDR1 is SGHRS and CDR2 is YFSETQ. The CDR3 covers 16 residues. Full variable domain (remainder filled in from reference TRBV5-1 and TRBJ1-2): KAGVTQTPRYLIKTRGQQVTLSCSPISGHRSVSWYQQTPGQGLQFLFEYFSETQRNKGNFPGRFSGRQFSNSRSEMNVSTLELGDSALYLCASSHQLQGASYGYTFGSGTRLTVV.

V gene TRBV4-1 combines with J gene TRBJ2-1; 7 bases are a match to TRBD2. J lost 1 base, V lost 2 bases, and 5 bases had no gene match. CDR1 and CDR2 (germline): MGHRA, YSYEKL. This CDR3 region has 16 residues. Here the CDR3 DNA reads TGCGCCAGCAGCCAATTGGGGGGGGTGTCCTACAATGAGCAGTTCTTC. Translated: CASSQLGGVSYNEQFF.

The chain is built from TRBV27 and TRBJ1-5, with 9 bases identical to TRBD1. The V gene's germline CDR1 is MNHEY and CDR2 SMNVEV (reference sequence). CDR3 size: 14 residues. After removal of 8 bases from V and 6 bases from J, the junction contained 8 bases not matched to a gene. CDR3 protein: CASAADRGFQPQHF. CDR3 coding DNA: TGTGCCAGCGCCGCGGACAGGGGTTTTCAGCCCCAGCATTTT.

The chain combines TRBV27 with TRBJ2-1, with 8 positions matching TRBD2. J was trimmed by 2 bases and V by 3 bases; bases with no gene match: 6. CDR1 and CDR2 from the germline V gene are MNHEY and SMNVEV (reference sequence). This CDR3 spans 16 amino acids. The DNA of the CDR3 is TGTGCCAGCAGTTTCTCCCAGACTAGCGCCTACAATGAGCAGTTCTTC. It is translated as CASSFSQTSAYNEQFF.

The V and J genes are TRBV19 and TRBJ1-1; a possible D gene is TRBD1 (5 bases). Trimming shortened V by 5 bases and J by 1 base, and 14 bases separated the two germline ends. The length of the CDR3 is 15 residues. Germline-derived CDR1 and CDR2 are LNHDA and SQIVND (reference sequence). This CDR3 is CASSQRRDANTEAFF. The CDR3 DNA reads as TGTGCCAGTAGTCAGCGGAGGGACGCGAACACTGAAGCTTTCTTT.

Here the CDR3 DNA reads TGTGCCAGCAGCTTAAGAGGTCCCTACGAGCAGTACTTC. Its protein is CASSLRGPYEQYF. The rearrangement uses TRBV7-8 and TRBJ2-7; the D is unclear. Germline-derived CDR1 and CDR2 are SGHVS and FQNEAQ. Deletions cut 2 bases from V and 2 bases from J, with 7 bases between. This CDR3 is built from 13 residues.